Below, 26 T cell receptor beta chains from the same sample are listed, as sequenced in a study of PD-1 blockade in classical Hodgkin lymphoma. Every patient experienced relapse after autologous stem cell transplantation, and brentuximab vedotin exposure varied. Method: immunoSEQ multiplex PCR; TCRdb's copy keeps in-frame clones and lacks some. The sample has 40,000 to 50,000 clones, 76% seen once; the top ten hold about a fifth. The specimen comprised peripheral blood mononuclear cells (PBMCs), sampled at baseline. Receptor source: a human donor with classical Hodgkin lymphoma.

This chain uses TRBV6-1 with TRBJ1-2; the D gene is possibly TRBD1 (5 bases). Trimming stripped 6 bases from V and 12 bases from J, with 17 bases between. This CDR3 has 12 amino acids. Per the germline V gene, CDR1 is MNHNS and CDR2 is SASEGT. The DNA of the CDR3 is TGTGCCAGCAGCCCAGACAGCCTTGGGGACACCTTC. Translated: CASSPDSLGDTF.

This chain links TRBV5-1 with TRBJ2-2, with 7 positions matching TRBD1. This CDR3 is built from 14 residues. V lost 5 bases to trimming and J lost 5 bases; unmatched junction nucleotides: 6. Germline V gene lookup returns CDR1 SGHRS and CDR2 YFSETQ. CDR3 sequence reads: CASSFTQGTGELFF. The CDR3, as DNA: TGCGCCAGCAGTTTCACACAGGGGACCGGGGAGCTGTTTTTT.

In DNA, the CDR3 is TGTGCCTGGAGTGTCGGCGTTTTGGGCACTGAAGCTTTCTTT. Amino acids: CAWSVGVLGTEAFF. J is TRBJ1-1 and V is TRBV30; D not resolved. Trimming took off 0 bases at V and 4 bases at J, with 12 bases between the two ends. The V gene's germline CDR1 is GTSNPN and CDR2 SVGIG (reference sequence). The CDR3 sequence is 14 residues long. Using reference TRBV30 and TRBJ1-1 for the parts outside the CDR3, the full variable domain is SQTIHQWPATLVQPVGSPLSLECTVEGTSNPNLYWYRQAAGRGLQLLFYSVGIGQISSEVPQNLSASRPQDRQFILSSKKLLLSDSGFYLCAWSVGVLGTEAFFGQGTRLTVV.

The V call is TRBV6-5, the J call TRBJ1-5; 9 nucleotides agree with TRBD1. The CDR3 runs to 13 residues. V gave up 6 bases and J gave up 5 bases; unmatched junction bases: 2. CDR1 MNHEY and CDR2 SVGAGI come from the germline V gene. The CDR3 is CASSRTGDQPQHF. The CDR3 DNA is TGTGCCAGCAGCCGGACAGGGGATCAGCCCCAGCATTTT.

The chain has TRBV5-6 and TRBJ1-4, with D uncertain. With 0 bases removed from V and 7 bases from J, the gap between germline ends came to 7 bases. Looked up from germline, CDR1 is SGHDT and CDR2 is YYEEEE. CDR3 size: 13 residues. The CDR3 DNA reads TGTGCCAGCAGCTTGGGTGCAGGTGAAAAACTGTTTTTT. It encodes CASSLGAGEKLFF.

This clone was counted between two and nine times. The J gene is TRBJ1-5, the V gene TRBV28; a weak D match, TRBD1 (5 bases). The CDR3 consists of 13 residues. V gave up 2 bases and J gave up 7 bases, with 9 bases separating them. Germline assignment: CDR1 MDHEN and CDR2 SYDVKM. The CDR3 bases are TGTGCCAGCAGTTTAGGGGCTTTGCAGCCCCAGCATTTT. This codes for CASSLGALQPQHF. The full variable domain, its missing parts supplied by reference TRBV28 and TRBJ1-5, is DVKVTQSSRYLVKRTGEKVFLECVQDMDHENMFWYRQDPGLGLRLIYFSYDVKMKEKGDIPEGYSVSREKKERFSLILESASTNQTSMYLCASSLGALQPQHFGDGTRLSIL.

The V call is TRBV11-2, the J call TRBJ1-4; no clear D. The length of the CDR3 is 15 residues. Germline CDR1 and CDR2: SGHAT and FQNNGV. V lost 2 bases to trimming and J lost 3 bases, with 10 bases between them. CDR3 residues: CASSLKAGANEKLFF. The CDR3 DNA is TGTGCCAGCAGCTTAAAGGCTGGAGCTAATGAAAAACTGTTTTTT.

V usage is TRBV6-5 and J usage is TRBJ2-5; tentatively, D is TRBD2 (5 bases). V was pared by 2 bases and J by 3 bases, with 13 bases between. The germline V gene has CDR1 MNHEY and CDR2 SVGAGI. The CDR3 is made up of 15 amino acids. In nucleotides, the CDR3 is TGTGCCAGCAGTTACGTTTTAGGGCGGGAAGAGACCCAGTACTTC. It translates to CASSYVLGREETQYF.

With regard to this clone: Other nucleotide sequences from this sample produce the same CDR3. The chain is built from TRBV18 and TRBJ2-5; 10 bases align to TRBD1. Germline CDR1 reads KGHSH; CDR2 reads LQKENI. The CDR3 runs to 14 residues. After removal of 2 bases from V and 5 bases from J, the junction contained 2 bases not matched to a gene. The CDR3 protein is CASSPGQGVETQYF. CDR3 nucleotide sequence: TGTGCCAGCTCACCAGGACAGGGGGTGGAGACCCAGTACTTC.

The chain carries TRBV4-3 and TRBJ1-2, with TRBD1 as a possible D gene (5 bases). Germline CDR1 and CDR2: LGHNA and YSLEER. CDR3 length: 16 amino acids. V gave up 0 bases and J gave up 6 bases, with 17 bases separating them. The CDR3 DNA is TGCGCCAGCAGCCAAGATTTAATAGAGACAGCGCATGGCTACACCTTC. This sequence encodes CASSQDLIETAHGYTF.

The V gene is TRBV4-3, the J gene TRBJ2-1, with 8 bases matching TRBD2. The CDR3 runs to 16 residues. Germline CDR1 reads LGHNA; CDR2 reads YSLEER. V shed 0 bases, J shed 3 bases, and the junction held 4 bases outside the gene matches. The CDR3 region has the DNA TGCGCCAGCAGCCAAGATTCGGGACTAGTCTACAATGAGCAGTTCTTC. It translates to CASSQDSGLVYNEQFF.

This chain uses TRBV19 with TRBJ2-2, with TRBD2 as a possible D gene (6 bases). The CDR3 extends over 16 amino acids. Germline CDR1 and CDR2: LNHDA and SQIVND (reference sequence). V was shortened by 4 bases and J by 1 base, with 13 bases between the two germline ends. The CDR3 protein is CASSTREPKNTGELFF. CDR3 nucleotide sequence: TGTGCCAGTAGTACCCGGGAGCCCAAGAACACCGGGGAGCTGTTTTTT.

The rearrangement joins TRBV5-1 to TRBJ2-3; D is unclear. CDR1 SGHRS and CDR2 YFSETQ come from the germline V gene. V was pared by 2 bases and J by 0 bases, with 7 bases between. The CDR3 runs 14 residues. The DNA for the CDR3 is TGCGCCAGCAGCTTAAGGACCAGCACAGATACGCAGTATTTT. It specifies CASSLRTSTDTQYF.

The rearrangement joins TRBV6-5 to TRBJ2-7; D may correspond to TRBD1 or TRBD2 (5 bases each). The CDR3 is 14 amino acids. CDR1 and CDR2 from the germline V gene are MNHEY and SVGAGI. Trimming left V 4 bases short and J 2 bases short, with 12 bases between. CDR3 amino acids: CASSSGRTTYEQYF. The CDR3 coding sequence is TGTGCCAGCAGTTCGGGACGGACCACCTACGAGCAGTACTTC.

This clone was counted a few times. The CDR3 sequence: CASSQTRGPYEQYF. The CDR3 DNA is TGTGCCAGCAGTCAAACTCGGGGCCCCTACGAGCAGTACTTC. The chain has TRBV7-2 and TRBJ2-7, with D perhaps matching TRBD1 or TRBD2 (5 bases each). Germline loops: CDR1 SGHTA, CDR2 FQGNSA. Trimming removed 6 bases from V and 2 bases from J, with 14 bases in between. The CDR3 runs 14 residues.

V is TRBV28 and J is TRBJ1-1; D is perhaps TRBD1 (5 bases). The CDR3 extends over 14 amino acids. With 6 bases removed from V and 1 base from J, the gap between germline ends came to 12 bases. The germline V gene encodes CDR1 MDHEN and CDR2 SYDVKM. In DNA form, the CDR3 reads TGTGCCAGCAGCCCCCCGGACAAGAACACTGAAGCTTTCTTT. Protein product: CASSPPDKNTEAFF.

This chain's CDR3 is CASSLDRANEKLFF. CDR3 bases: TGTGCCAGCAGCTTGGACAGGGCAAATGAAAAACTGTTTTTT. This chain connects TRBV7-3 to TRBJ1-4, with 8 positions matching TRBD1. The V gene's germline CDR1 is SGHTA and CDR2 FQGTGA. With V trimmed by 3 bases and J by 5 bases, 2 bases remained unmatched. CDR3 length: 14 amino acids.

This clone was counted a few times. The V gene is TRBV10-3, the J gene TRBJ2-7; possibly TRBD2 for D (6 bases). Trimming pared 6 bases from V and 3 bases from J, leaving 12 bases between. Per the germline V gene, CDR1 is ENHRY and CDR2 is SYGVKD. This CDR3 contains 13 residues. DNA of the CDR3: TGTGCCATCAGCCCCCGGGAGCGCTACGAGCAGTACTTC. This translates into CAISPRERYEQYF.

CDR3 region: CASSLGTVKRLGNTIYF. For the CDR3, the DNA is TGTGCCAGTAGCCTCGGGACAGTTAAGAGACTCGGAAACACCATATATTTT. This sequence joins TRBV19 and TRBJ1-3, with 7 bases fitting TRBD1. Per the germline V gene, CDR1 is LNHDA and CDR2 is SQIVND (reference sequence). V gave up 6 bases and J gave up 4 bases; unmatched junction bases: 15. This CDR3 spans 17 amino acids.

The chain employs TRBV27 and TRBJ2-3; D remains ambiguous. CDR1 MNHEY and CDR2 SMNVEV come from the germline V gene (reference sequence). V was trimmed by 7 bases and J by 0 bases, leaving 11 bases between them. The CDR3 runs to 14 residues. CDR3 in amino acids: CASIHRESTDTQYF. The CDR3, as DNA: TGTGCCAGCATACACAGAGAAAGCACAGATACGCAGTATTTT.

The chain has TRBV18 and TRBJ1-1; 8 nucleotides match TRBD1. Per germline, CDR1 KGHSH and CDR2 LQKENI. This CDR3 contains 13 residues. The J segment lost 4 bases and the V segment lost 5 bases, leaving 3 bases of the junction unmatched. In DNA form, the CDR3 reads TGTGCCAGCTCATCCGGGACAGGCACTGAAGCTTTCTTT. This translates into CASSSGTGTEAFF.

The J gene is TRBJ2-2, the V gene TRBV5-6; 9 nucleotides line up with TRBD2. The CDR3 is 16 amino acids. From germline, CDR1 is SGHDT and CDR2 YYEEEE. V dropped 0 bases and J dropped 7; count of bases not matched to a gene: 7. The CDR3 protein is CASSLGAGGAFGELFF. DNA of the CDR3: TGTGCCAGCAGCTTGGGGGCGGGAGGGGCCTTCGGGGAGCTGTTTTTT.

The V gene is TRBV6-5, the J gene TRBJ2-2; 8 positions agree with TRBD1. The CDR3 is 15 amino acids. CDR1 is MNHEY, CDR2 SVGAGI, per germline. Trimming at V came to 8 bases and at J to 5 bases, leaving 10 bases not matched to a gene. The CDR3 nucleotides read TGTGCCAGCGCAGGGGGCGGCTTCCCAACCGGGGAGCTGTTTTTT. Translating gives CASAGGGFPTGELFF.

V usage is TRBV29-1 and J usage is TRBJ1-1, with 7 positions matching TRBD1. Trimming removed 3 bases from V and 4 bases from J; junction bases left unmatched: 2. The germline gives CDR1 SQVTM, CDR2 ANQGSEA. The CDR3 is made up of 12 amino acids. CDR3 loop: CSVEGQSTEAFF. Written as DNA, the CDR3 is TGCAGCGTTGAGGGACAGTCCACTGAAGCTTTCTTT.

The chain has TRBV6-5 and TRBJ2-7, with no clear D. Germline V gene sequence: CDR1 MNHEY, CDR2 SVGAGI. The CDR3 extends over 15 amino acids. Trimming took off 4 bases at V and 5 bases at J, with 18 bases between the two ends. CDR3 nucleotide sequence: TGTGCCAGCAGTTTCCAGACCGCAACCCAGGACGAGCAGTACTTC. Residues: CASSFQTATQDEQYF.

This clone was detected only a few times. The CDR3 DNA is TGTGCCAGCAGCTTCAAATCCGGGACGGAGAACACCGGGGAGCTGTTTTTT. This translates into CASSFKSGTENTGELFF. The chain links TRBV11-2 to TRBJ2-2; D is tentatively TRBD1 or TRBD2 (5 bases each). In germline, CDR1 is SGHAT, CDR2 FQNNGV. Trimming stripped 3 bases from V and 1 base from J, with 15 bases between. This CDR3 region has 17 residues.